A single sample is the source of the 10 T cell receptor beta chains below, sequenced in a study of T cell responses to AZD1222 COVID-19 vaccine. The table came from immunoSEQ multiplex PCR; TCRdb's copy has only in-frame clones and leaves some out. The sample lists some 110,000 clones; approximately 87% were seen once. Sequenced material: peripheral blood, taken on day 0 of AZD1222 vaccination. The origin of the receptors is an adult in good health.

The chain links TRBV27 to TRBJ1-6, with 9 bases aligning to TRBD1. The germline CDR1 and CDR2 sequences are MNHEY and SMNVEV (reference sequence). V shed 4 bases and J 10 bases; nucleotides not matched to a gene: 8. The length of the CDR3 is 15 residues. CDR3 in amino acids: CASSWTGESGSPLHF. The CDR3 coding sequence is TGTGCCAGCAGTTGGACAGGGGAGAGTGGGTCACCCCTCCACTTT.

The chain is built from TRBV7-8 and TRBJ1-5, with TRBD1 matching 8 bases. Per germline, CDR1 SGHVS and CDR2 FQNEAQ. The ends lost 5 bases at V and 4 bases at J; junction bases unmatched: 7. The length of the CDR3 is 15 residues. CDR3 sequence: CASSLGQGMNQPQHF. The CDR3 DNA reads TGTGCCAGCAGCCTTGGACAGGGCATGAATCAGCCCCAGCATTTT. The variable domain in full, with the rest retrieved from reference TRBV7-8 and TRBJ1-5, is GAGVSQSPRYKVAKRGQDVALRCDPISGHVSLFWYQQALGQGPEFLTYFQNEAQLDKSGLPSDRFFAERPEGSVSTLKIQRTQQEDSAVYLCASSLGQGMNQPQHFGDGTRLSIL.

The chain uses TRBV19 and TRBJ1-2, with a tentative D call TRBD1 (6 bases). Germline CDR1 reads LNHDA; CDR2 reads SQIVND (reference sequence). Trimming stripped 0 bases from V and 2 bases from J, with 10 bases between. This CDR3 comprises 15 residues. The CDR3 is CASSIDRGGNYGYTF. The CDR3, as DNA: TGTGCCAGTAGTATAGATCGAGGGGGGAACTATGGCTACACCTTC.

The J gene is TRBJ2-7, the V gene TRBV2; 9 bases agree with TRBD2. J was trimmed by 3 bases and V by 6 bases; bases with no gene match: 3. In germline, CDR1 is SNHLY, CDR2 FYNNEI. The CDR3 loop spans 13 amino acids. The CDR3 here is CASRSSGVYEQYF. CDR3 DNA: TGTGCCAGCAGATCTAGCGGGGTCTACGAGCAGTACTTC.

The CDR3 nucleotides read TGTGCCAGCAGTGAAGTGGGGGGTTTCGGGGGTCGCTATGGCTACACCTTC. The encoded protein is CASSEVGGFGGRYGYTF. V and J are TRBV6-1 and TRBJ1-2; maybe TRBD1 (5 bases). Per germline, CDR1 MNHNS and CDR2 SASEGT. V was pared by 1 base and J by 4 bases, with 19 bases between. The CDR3 is made up of 17 amino acids.

This clone has only a few counts. The V gene is TRBV7-8, the J gene TRBJ2-1, with unresolved D. CDR3 size: 14 residues. Trimming cost V 3 bases and J 1 base, with 7 bases left between them. Germline CDR1 and CDR2: SGHVS and FQNEAQ. CDR3 bases: TGTGCCAGCAGCTTCGGAAGATCCTACAATGAGCAGTTCTTC. The encoded protein is CASSFGRSYNEQFF.

In its sample, this clone was seen once. The chain recombines TRBV7-6 with TRBJ1-1; TRBD1 aligns across 7 bases. The CDR3 contains 18 residues. Germline values: CDR1 SGHVS, CDR2 FNYEAQ. Germline trimming cut 4 bases from V and 3 bases from J; bases unmatched to any gene: 17. CDR3 amino acids: CASSSLPGPGGLDTEAFF. The CDR3 DNA is TGTGCCAGCAGCTCCCTCCCGGGGCCAGGGGGTTTAGACACTGAAGCTTTCTTT. The full variable domain, its missing parts supplied by reference TRBV7-6 and TRBJ1-1, is GAGVSQSPRYKVTKRGQDVALRCDPISGHVSLYWYRQALGQGPEFLTYFNYEAQQDKSGLPNDRFSAERPEGSISTLTIQRTEQRDSAMYRCASSSLPGPGGLDTEAFFGQGTRLTVV.

V and J are TRBV5-4 and TRBJ1-2, with 9 bases aligning to TRBD1. Germline-derived CDR1 and CDR2 are SGHNT and YYREEE (reference sequence). The CDR3 is made up of 15 amino acids. Unmatched junction bases numbered 7, after V lost 2 bases and J lost 5 bases. The CDR3 coding sequence is TGTGCCAGCAGCTTTAACAGGGGGCGAGGGTATGGCTACACCTTC. Translated: CASSFNRGRGYGYTF.

The chain joins TRBV4-2 to TRBJ2-1, with 12 bases fitting TRBD2. Per germline, CDR1 LGHNA and CDR2 YNFKEQ. The CDR3 has 18 residues. Trimming removed 1 base from V and 3 bases from J; junction bases left unmatched: 7. The CDR3 is CASSQGLAGAMSYNEQFF. CDR3 in DNA: TGTGCCAGCAGCCAAGGACTAGCGGGAGCGATGAGCTACAATGAGCAGTTCTTC.

Written as DNA, the CDR3 is TGCGCCAGCAGTTCAGGGGTTAGCGGGAACACCGGGGAGCTGTTTTTT. This codes for CASSSGVSGNTGELFF. V usage is TRBV5-1 and J usage is TRBJ2-2; D possibly uses TRBD1 or TRBD2 (6 bases each). The germline V gene has CDR1 SGHRS and CDR2 YFSETQ. The CDR3 runs 16 residues. V dropped 5 bases and J dropped 1 base, with 15 bases sitting between them.